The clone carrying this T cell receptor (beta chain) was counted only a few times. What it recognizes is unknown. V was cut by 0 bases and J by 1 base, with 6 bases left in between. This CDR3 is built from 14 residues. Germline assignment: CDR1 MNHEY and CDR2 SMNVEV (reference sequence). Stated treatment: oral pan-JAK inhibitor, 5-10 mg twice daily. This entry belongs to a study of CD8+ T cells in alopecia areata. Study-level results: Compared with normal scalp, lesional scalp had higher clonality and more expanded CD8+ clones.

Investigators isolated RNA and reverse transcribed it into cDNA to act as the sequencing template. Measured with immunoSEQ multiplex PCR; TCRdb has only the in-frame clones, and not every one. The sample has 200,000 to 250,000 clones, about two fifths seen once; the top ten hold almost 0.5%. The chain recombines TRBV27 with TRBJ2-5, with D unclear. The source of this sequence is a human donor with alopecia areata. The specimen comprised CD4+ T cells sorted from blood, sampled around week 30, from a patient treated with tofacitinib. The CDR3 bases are TGTGCCAGCAGTTTATCGAACGTCCAAGAGACCCAGTACTTC. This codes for CASSLSNVQETQYF.